This entry lists 32 T cell receptor beta chains sequenced from one sample in a study of CD8 T cells in Susac syndrome. The RNA input was roughly 0.45 to 1 ug, and it was reverse transcribed with random hexamers. One entry per CDR3 protein, called by TCRdb with MiXCR from the immunoSEQ multiplex PCR reads. The sample has about 50,000 distinct CDR3 sequences, roughly 93% seen once. The sequenced sample consisted of CD8+ T cells from PBMCs. All receptors derive from a human donor with multiple sclerosis.

J is TRBJ2-5 and V is TRBV28, with 10 bases aligning to TRBD2. The CDR3 runs to 16 residues. Trimming took 2 bases from V and 1 from J; bases not matched to a gene: 4. The germline CDR1 and CDR2 sequences are MDHEN and SYDVKM. CDR3 sequence (DNA): TGTGCCAGCAGTTTAACCCTAGCGGGGGTCCAAGAGACCCAGTACTTC. Its translation is CASSLTLAGVQETQYF.

In regard to this clonotype: At one of its ends the junction is not consistent with the germline gene, which may arise from a read error. V gene TRBV20-1 combines with J gene TRBJ1-1, with D possibly TRBD1 on 6 matching bases. CDR3 length: 11 residues. Germline V gene lookup returns CDR1 DFQATT and CDR2 SNEGSKA (reference sequence). In DNA form, the CDR3 reads TGTAGTGCAGGGGTCGCCACTGAAGCTTTCTTT. Protein: CSAGVATEAFF.

The J gene is TRBJ1-5, the V gene TRBV2; D is unresolved. The germline V and J ends were trimmed by 4 bases and 1 base, with 8 bases remaining between them. The V gene's germline CDR1 is SNHLY and CDR2 FYNNEI. The CDR3 spans 14 residues. CDR3 amino acids: CASSVSSSNQPQHF. The CDR3 DNA reads as TGTGCCAGCAGTGTTTCCAGCAGCAATCAGCCCCAGCATTTT.

The CDR3: CASSFTGTETQYF. In nucleotides, the CDR3 is TGTGCCAGCAGTTTCACAGGAACAGAGACCCAGTACTTC. V usage is TRBV12-3 or TRBV12-4 and J usage is TRBJ2-5; D may be TRBD1 (5 bases). The CDR3 sequence is 13 residues long. V lost 3 bases, J lost 4 bases, and 9 bases lay in between.

The count of this clonotype is one. The chain has TRBV29-1 and TRBJ2-1; D might be TRBD1 (6 bases). The V gene's germline CDR1 is SQVTM and CDR2 ANQGSEA. CDR3 length: 14 amino acids. V was cut by 6 bases and J by 5 bases, with 17 bases left in between. Written as DNA, the CDR3 is TGCAGCGTCGTGGGGGCCATGACCCACAATGAGCAGTTCTTC. Translated, it gives CSVVGAMTHNEQFF.

DNA for the CDR3: TGCGCCAGCAGCCAAGAGGAACAGGGATACACTGAAGCTTTCTTT. Translating it yields CASSQEEQGYTEAFF. The chain combines TRBV4-3 with TRBJ1-1; perhaps TRBD1 as D (6 bases). The germline V gene has CDR1 LGHNA and CDR2 YSLEER. V was clipped by 0 bases and J by 3 bases, with 11 bases between them. The CDR3 runs to 15 residues.

The CDR3 DNA reads TGTGCCAGCAGTTTACAGCGGGGTGTTTACGAGCAGTACTTC. This encodes CASSLQRGVYEQYF. This chain uses TRBV27 with TRBJ2-7; 7 bases match TRBD2. CDR3 size: 14 residues. Trimming at V came to 2 bases and at J to 4 bases, leaving 5 bases not matched to a gene. CDR1 is MNHEY, CDR2 SMNVEV, per germline (reference sequence).

The chain is built from TRBV2 and TRBJ1-6, with D perhaps TRBD1 (5 bases). The CDR3 runs 13 residues. Trimming removed 7 bases at V and 7 bases at J, with 11 bases between. CDR1 is SNHLY and CDR2 is FYNNEI in the germline V gene. The CDR3 coding sequence is TGTGCCAGCAAGGATGGGGGGAATTCACCCCTCCACTTT. Protein sequence: CASKDGGNSPLHF.

The CDR3 DNA is TGTGCCAGCAGTGAAGCGCGAGTTGAGTCTGGGGCCAACGTCCTGACTTTC. The encoded protein is CASSEARVESGANVLTF. The chain couples TRBV2 to TRBJ2-6; D not resolved. The CDR3 has 17 residues. Germline V gives CDR1 SNHLY, CDR2 FYNNEI. V was trimmed by 0 bases and J by 1 base, leaving 10 bases between them.

This chain connects TRBV19 to TRBJ2-4, with a weak D call TRBD2 (6 bases). CDR1 LNHDA and CDR2 SQIVND come from the germline V gene (reference sequence). The CDR3 contains 13 residues. V gave up 6 bases and J gave up 4 bases, with 10 bases separating them. CDR3 nucleotides: TGTGCCAGTAGCCTTGGAGGGAAAAACATTCAGTACTTC. Amino acids: CASSLGGKNIQYF.

The V call is TRBV9, the J call TRBJ2-5; 9 bases fit TRBD2. The CDR3 is 15 amino acids. Per the germline V gene, CDR1 is SGDLS and CDR2 is YYNGEE. The V gene end was trimmed by 5 bases and the J gene end by 3 bases; junction bases not matched to a gene: 8. This CDR3 reads CASSLSGGTKETQYF. As DNA, the CDR3 is TGTGCCAGCAGTTTGAGCGGGGGGACCAAAGAGACCCAGTACTTC. The whole variable domain, filled in from reference TRBV9 and TRBJ2-5, reads DSGVTQTPKHLITATGQRVTLRCSPRSGDLSVYWYQQSLDQGLQFLIQYYNGEERAKGNILERFSAQQFPDLHSELNLSSLELGDSALYFCASSLSGGTKETQYFGPGTRLLVL.

The V and J genes are TRBV12-3 or TRBV12-4 and TRBJ1-4; D call uncertain. Trimming stripped 3 bases from V and 7 bases from J, with 15 bases between. The CDR3 totals 15 residues. CDR3 DNA sequence: TGTGCCAGCAGTTTTTCGGCCTTGGGAGGTGAAAAACTGTTTTTT. Its translation is CASSFSALGGEKLFF.

CDR3 in DNA: TGTGCCAGTAGTATAACAAATGAGCAGTTCTTC. It encodes CASSITNEQFF. The chain employs TRBV19 and TRBJ2-1, with unresolved D. Germline V gene sequence: CDR1 LNHDA, CDR2 SQIVND (reference sequence). V was pared by 2 bases and J by 7 bases, with 3 bases between. This CDR3 region has 11 residues.

The rearrangement joins TRBV12-3 or TRBV12-4 to TRBJ2-7, with D possibly being TRBD2 (6 bases). CDR3 size: 14 residues. Trimming removed 5 bases from V and 5 bases from J, with 16 bases in between. CDR3: CASSPERVKHEQYF. The DNA of the CDR3 is TGTGCCAGCAGTCCCGAGCGGGTGAAACACGAGCAGTACTTC.

The CDR3, as DNA: TGTGCCAGCAGCCGACAATCTCTAAGGAACACTGAAGCTTTCTTT. Translation gives CASSRQSLRNTEAFF. The chain carries TRBV11-1 and TRBJ1-1; no reliable D call. Per the germline V gene, CDR1 is SGHAT and CDR2 is FQDESV (reference sequence). The length of the CDR3 is 15 residues. Trimming stripped 5 bases from V and 1 base from J, with 14 bases between.

The V call is TRBV13, the J call TRBJ1-2; D may be TRBD1 (5 bases). This CDR3 region has 13 residues. V was pared by 8 bases and J by 0 bases, with 10 bases between. Germline V lookup: CDR1 PRHDT, CDR2 FYEKMQ (reference sequence). CDR3 sequence (DNA): TGTGCCAGCCGGGACGTCACTAACTATGGCTACACCTTC. Encoded protein: CASRDVTNYGYTF.

The V and J genes are TRBV7-8 and TRBJ2-7, with 7 nucleotides matching TRBD1. The J segment lost 3 bases and the V segment lost 1 base, leaving 3 bases of the junction unmatched. CDR1 and CDR2 from the germline V gene are SGHVS and FQNEAQ. The length of the CDR3 is 14 residues. The CDR3 DNA reads TGTGCCAGCAGCTTAGAATCAGGGGGCTACGAGCAGTACTTC. Protein product: CASSLESGGYEQYF.

The V and J genes are TRBV12-3 or TRBV12-4 and TRBJ1-1; D call uncertain. The CDR3 length is 12 residues. V gave up 3 bases and J gave up 3 bases, with 5 bases separating them. CDR3 protein: CASSLGYTEAFF. The CDR3 DNA reads as TGTGCCAGCAGTTTGGGTTACACTGAAGCTTTCTTT.

The chain is built from TRBV7-3 and TRBJ2-1, with 10 positions matching TRBD1. The CDR3 length is 18 residues. Germline V gene lookup returns CDR1 SGHTA and CDR2 FQGTGA. The ends lost 1 base at V and 1 base at J; junction bases unmatched: 7. The CDR3 nucleotides are TGTGCCAGCAGCTTAAGGCCGGGGACAGGGGAATCCTACAATGAGCAGTTCTTC. Its protein is CASSLRPGTGESYNEQFF.

V usage is TRBV7-9 and J usage is TRBJ1-1, with D perhaps TRBD1 (5 bases). Germline CDR1 SEHNR, CDR2 FQNEAQ (reference sequence). The V end lost 1 base, the J end lost 1 base, and 13 bases lay between the germline ends. This CDR3 spans 16 amino acids. Written as DNA, the CDR3 is TGTGCCAGCAGCTTAGGGGGCCCAGCAGAGAACACTGAAGCTTTCTTT. It specifies CASSLGGPAENTEAFF.

The sample holds a few counts of this clonotype. The J gene is TRBJ2-1, the V gene TRBV4-1, with D uncertain. Germline CDR1 MGHRA, CDR2 YSYEKL. The CDR3 is 13 residues long. Trimming took off 4 bases at V and 3 bases at J, with 7 bases between the two ends. The CDR3 loop reads CASSPSSYNEQFF. The CDR3 nucleotides are TGCGCCAGCAGCCCTTCCAGCTACAATGAGCAGTTCTTC.

The CDR3, as DNA: TGTGCCAGCAGCTTTGGACAGGGAGGCACAGATACGCAGTATTTT. Amino acid sequence: CASSFGQGGTDTQYF. The chain is built from TRBV11-2 and TRBJ2-3; 8 bases line up with TRBD1. The V gene's germline CDR1 is SGHAT and CDR2 FQNNGV. The CDR3 is made up of 15 amino acids. The J segment lost 1 base and the V segment lost 3 bases, leaving 3 bases of the junction unmatched.

The chain carries TRBV9 and TRBJ1-2; TRBD1 aligns across 7 bases. CDR3 size: 13 residues. CDR1 SGDLS and CDR2 YYNGEE come from the germline V gene. V lost 4 bases and J lost 7; bases outside the gene matches: 7. The CDR3 DNA follows: TGTGCCAGCAGCCCCCGGACAGGCTCTGGCTACACCTTC. Protein product: CASSPRTGSGYTF.

The rearrangement joins TRBV13 to TRBJ1-2; 8 nucleotides line up with TRBD1. CDR3 length: 17 residues. After removal of 3 bases from V and 0 bases from J, the junction contained 9 bases not matched to a gene. Germline CDR1 reads PRHDT; CDR2 reads FYEKMQ (reference sequence). CDR3 DNA sequence: TGTGCCAGCAGCTTTAGACCAGGGGGCACCCCTAACTATGGCTACACCTTC. It yields the protein CASSFRPGGTPNYGYTF.

The J gene is TRBJ1-1, the V gene TRBV6-5; D gene uncertain. Trimming shortened V by 8 bases and J by 3 bases, and 19 bases separated the two germline ends. CDR1 is MNHEY and CDR2 is SVGAGI in the germline V gene. This CDR3 has 15 amino acids. The CDR3 sequence: CASSYGEEGYTEAFF. The CDR3 DNA follows: TGTGCCAGCTCCTACGGGGAGGAGGGTTACACTGAAGCTTTCTTT.

V is TRBV28 and J is TRBJ2-7; 7 bases fit TRBD1. Germline trimming cut 4 bases from V and 5 bases from J; bases unmatched to any gene: 5. Germline values: CDR1 MDHEN, CDR2 SYDVKM. This CDR3 region has 13 residues. CDR3 region: CASSSRTGNEQYF. In DNA, the CDR3 is TGTGCCAGCAGTTCCCGGACAGGAAACGAGCAGTACTTC. Full variable domain (outside the CDR3, taken from reference TRBV28 and TRBJ2-7): DVKVTQSSRYLVKRTGEKVFLECVQDMDHENMFWYRQDPGLGLRLIYFSYDVKMKEKGDIPEGYSVSREKKERFSLILESASTNQTSMYLCASSSRTGNEQYFGPGTRLTVT.

The chain couples TRBV29-1 to TRBJ2-7; D gene unclear. The CDR3 contains 12 residues. From germline, CDR1 is SQVTM and CDR2 ANQGSEA. V shed 0 bases and J shed 2 bases, with 5 bases lying between them. CDR3 sequence (DNA): TGCAGCGTTGAAGAGAAGGCCTACGAGCAGTACTTC. Its protein product is CSVEEKAYEQYF.

The rearrangement links TRBV29-1 to TRBJ1-1, with D hard to call. Germline V gives CDR1 SQVTM, CDR2 ANQGSEA. The CDR3 totals 11 residues. The CDR3 region has the DNA TGCACCGCTGAGAAGGGCACTGAAGCTTTCTTT. Its protein product is CTAEKGTEAFF.

This clonotype has a single count. The chain carries TRBV19 and TRBJ2-1; no clear D gene. Per the germline V gene, CDR1 is LNHDA and CDR2 is SQIVND (reference sequence). V dropped 3 bases and J dropped 3 bases, with 6 bases sitting between them. The CDR3 length is 13 residues. The CDR3 bases are TGTGCCAGTAGTATTACAGACTACAATGAGCAGTTCTTC. Protein sequence: CASSITDYNEQFF.

This rearrangement joins TRBV7-9 to TRBJ2-2, with 12 bases matching TRBD2. Losses at the gene ends were 3 bases for V and 10 bases for J; bases not matched to a gene: 9. This CDR3 contains 16 residues. Germline V gene sequence: CDR1 SEHNR, CDR2 FQNEAQ (reference sequence). CDR3: CASSFGLAGNVMELFF. For the CDR3, the DNA is TGTGCCAGCAGCTTCGGACTAGCGGGGAACGTAATGGAGCTGTTTTTT. Full variable domain (outside the CDR3, taken from reference TRBV7-9 and TRBJ2-2): DTGVSQNPRHKITKRGQNVTFRCDPISEHNRLYWYRQTLGQGPEFLTYFQNEAQLEKSRLLSDRFSAERPKGSFSTLEIQRTEQGDSAMYLCASSFGLAGNVMELFFGEGSRLTVL.

This chain connects TRBV9 to TRBJ1-2, with 9 bases matching TRBD1. CDR1 and CDR2 from the germline V gene are SGDLS and YYNGEE. Trimming took 3 bases from V and 5 from J; bases not matched to a gene: 8. This CDR3 is built from 15 residues. In DNA form, the CDR3 reads TGTGCCAGCAGCGCGCGGACAGGGGCACCTTATGGCTACACCTTC. This sequence encodes CASSARTGAPYGYTF.

This clonotype was counted between two and nine times. This sequence joins TRBV2 and TRBJ2-1; possible D gene TRBD2, 6 bases. There are 15 residues in the CDR3. Deletions cut 5 bases from V and 0 bases from J, with 11 bases between. CDR1 and CDR2 from the germline V gene are SNHLY and FYNNEI. CDR3: CASSSGGSSYNEQFF. The CDR3 nucleotides are TGTGCCAGCAGTAGTGGGGGGAGCTCCTACAATGAGCAGTTCTTC.